This T cell receptor beta chain was sequenced for a study of blood T cell repertoires in COVID-19. Study background: Acute-phase and convalescent COVID-19 samples originated in the United States, Italy and Spain. Sample material is recorded as cDNA or gDNA derived from T cells, B-cell-depleted T cells, or PBMCs.

This clone was recorded a few times. In Seattle, patients joined the study during active infection and were tracked longitudinally. In the authors' methods: Amplification with reference gene primers provided the estimates of nucleated cell counts. The assay was immunoSEQ multiplex PCR, and TCRdb's table has in-frame clones only and misses some. V, J and clone size derive from that table, while D and trimming were established from the DNA sequence. This table holds some 310,000 clones, roughly nine tenths found once. The CDR3 runs 13 residues. Germline values: CDR1 LNHDA, CDR2 SQIVND (reference sequence). The ends lost 4 bases at V and 7 bases at J; junction bases unmatched: 3.

This rearrangement joins TRBV19 to TRBJ2-1, with TRBD1 matching 8 bases. The TCR comes from a woman aged 25 to 39 with COVID-19, enrolled during active disease. Source material: peripheral blood. In nucleotides, the CDR3 is TGTGCCAGTAGTAAATGGACAGGGAATGAGCAGTTCTTC. Its protein is CASSKWTGNEQFF. Filled out from reference TRBV19 and TRBJ2-1, the complete variable domain reads DGGITQSPKYLFRKEGQNVTLSCEQNLNHDAMYWYRQDPGQGLRLIYYSQIVNDFQKGDIAEGYSVSREKKESFPLTVTSAQKNPTAFYLCASSKWTGNEQFFGPGTRLTVL.